Shown below are 21 T cell receptor beta chains from a single sample sequenced in a study of T cells in Graves' hyperthyroidism and ophthalmopathy. Authors of the study amplified TCR beta CDR3 regions from RNA transcripts. First-round RT-PCR targeting the TCR CDR3 was performed with the HTBI primer set. Each CDR3 protein gets one entry after TCRdb re-called the multiplex PCR reads with MiXCR. This table holds nearly 600,000 distinct CDR3 sequences, around 14% found once. Sequencing was carried out using blood. These receptors were collected from a woman between 25 and 40 years old with Graves' hyperthyroidism that later progressed to Graves' ophthalmopathy.

As concerns this clonotype: Since a much larger clone is just one base distant, this may be a read error. The chain has TRBV7-9 and TRBJ2-7; 7 bases fit TRBD1. Germline trimming cut 4 bases from V and 5 bases from J; bases unmatched to any gene: 17. The germline V gene has CDR1 SEHNR and CDR2 FQNEAQ (reference sequence). CDR3 length: 17 residues. The CDR3 DNA sequence: TGTGCCAGCAGCTCCCTACGCATAGGGACAGAGAGCCACGAGCAGTACTTC. Translated: CASSSLRIGTESHEQYF. Full variable domain (outside the CDR3, taken from reference TRBV7-9 and TRBJ2-7): DTGVSQNPRHKITKRGQNVTFRCDPISEHNRLYWYRQTLGQGPEFLTYFQNEAQLEKSRLLSDRFSAERPKGSFSTLEIQRTEQGDSAMYLCASSSLRIGTESHEQYFGPGTRLTVT.

This clonotype was counted at least ten times. The chain links TRBV6-2 or TRBV6-3 to TRBJ2-2; 9 nucleotides match TRBD2. This CDR3 spans 17 amino acids. With V trimmed by 6 bases and J by 7 bases, 15 bases remained unmatched. Germline CDR1 MNHEY, CDR2 SVGEGT. Here the CDR3 reads CASRQLFSGRSLGELFF. In DNA, the CDR3 is TGTGCCAGCAGACAACTCTTTAGCGGGAGATCTCTCGGGGAGCTGTTTTTT.

This clonotype was seen more than once but under ten times. The J gene is TRBJ2-7, the V gene TRBV20-1; a weak D match, TRBD1 (5 bases). Trimming left V 2 bases short and J 6 bases short, with 11 bases between. The CDR3 runs to 12 residues. Per germline, CDR1 DFQATT and CDR2 SNEGSKA (reference sequence). The CDR3: CSARTREGEQYF. The CDR3 DNA is TGCAGTGCTAGAACCAGGGAAGGCGAGCAGTACTTC.

V gene TRBV3-1 combines with J gene TRBJ1-6; maybe TRBD1 (5 bases). V was pared by 4 bases and J by 5 bases, with 15 bases between. Germline-derived CDR1 and CDR2 are LGHDT and YNNKEL (reference sequence). The CDR3 contains 16 residues. The CDR3, as DNA: TGTGCCAGCAGCCGTGGGGGGGGTTGGAATAATTCACCCCTCCACTTT. Protein: CASSRGGGWNNSPLHF.

This rearrangement joins TRBV5-1 to TRBJ2-5; 7 nucleotides line up with TRBD1. The length of the CDR3 is 17 residues. Trimming at V came to 7 bases and at J to 4 bases, leaving 19 bases not matched to a gene. The germline V gene encodes CDR1 SGHRS and CDR2 YFSETQ. Here the CDR3 DNA reads TGCGCCAGCTGGGGTGGGGACAGAGGTCTTAGGAGAGAGACCCAGTACTTC. Translation: CASWGGDRGLRRETQYF.

This clonotype was seen repeatedly, ten times or more. The rearrangement links TRBV19 to TRBJ1-5, with D tentatively TRBD1 (5 bases). Trimming removed 3 bases from V and 2 bases from J, with 17 bases in between. CDR1 and CDR2 from the germline V gene are LNHDA and SQIVND (reference sequence). This CDR3 is built from 17 residues. CDR3: CASSMGVVGVRNQPQHF. The CDR3, as DNA: TGTGCCAGTAGTATGGGGGTCGTTGGCGTCCGCAATCAGCCCCAGCATTTT.

A word on this clonotype: A clone one base away is much larger, so this may be a read error. V and J are TRBV6-1 and TRBJ1-2, with D perhaps matching TRBD1 (5 bases). CDR1 MNHNS and CDR2 SASEGT come from the germline V gene. The CDR3 has 14 amino acids. The chain's CDR3 is CASSTPGPPSGYAF. The CDR3 coding sequence is TGTGCCAGCAGTACCCCGGGACCACCATCTGGCTACGCCTTC.

Note on this clonotype: This clone may be a read error of a much larger clone one base away. V and J are TRBV7-2 and TRBJ2-1; D unresolved. The CDR3 is 15 residues long. From germline, CDR1 is SGHTA and CDR2 FQGNSA. The CDR3 sequence is CASSLAGLSYNKQFF. In DNA form, the CDR3 reads TGTGCCAGCAGCTTAGCAGGGTTATCCTACAATAAGCAGTTCTTC.

This clonotype was detected only a few times. V and J are TRBV6-6 and TRBJ2-3, with D unresolved. The CDR3 runs 14 residues. The germline gives CDR1 MNHNY, CDR2 SVGAGI (reference sequence). The V end lost 2 bases, the J end lost 0 bases, and 6 bases lay between the germline ends. This CDR3 is CASSYAGSTDTQYF. In nucleotides, the CDR3 is TGTGCCAGCAGTTACGCCGGGAGCACAGATACGCAGTATTTT.

With respect to this clonotype: It may be a read error: a sequence one base away is much more abundant. The chain employs TRBV7-3 and TRBJ2-5; no clear D gene. Trimming pared 5 bases from V and 0 bases from J, leaving 16 bases between. The germline V gene encodes CDR1 SGHTA and CDR2 FQGTGA. The length of the CDR3 is 16 residues. Here the CDR3 reads CASSRVPNPYQETQYF. CDR3 DNA sequence: TGTGCCAGCAGCAGGGTGCCCAACCCATACCAAGAGACCCAGTACTTC.

This clonotype was detected only a few times. The V gene is TRBV10-3, the J gene TRBJ2-5, with 7 positions matching TRBD2. This CDR3 region has 13 residues. From germline, CDR1 is ENHRY and CDR2 SYGVKD. With V trimmed by 8 bases and J by 2 bases, 5 bases remained unmatched. The DNA for the CDR3 is TGTGCCATCGGGGCCGGGGGGCAAGAGACCCAGTACTTC. This gives the protein CAIGAGGQETQYF.

This clonotype was counted ten times or more. The V gene is TRBV5-1, the J gene TRBJ1-1, with TRBD1 identical over 10 bases. The CDR3 sequence is 15 residues long. Germline-derived CDR1 and CDR2 are SGHRS and YFSETQ. V shed 1 base and J 1 base; nucleotides not matched to a gene: 1. This chain's CDR3 is CASSLWTGGNTEAFF. Written as DNA, the CDR3 is TGCGCCAGCAGCTTGTGGACAGGGGGGAACACTGAAGCTTTCTTT.

This clonotype was picked up many times. The gene calls are TRBV29-1 and TRBJ1-2, with D perhaps TRBD1 (5 bases). V was trimmed by 0 bases and J by 8 bases, leaving 13 bases between them. This CDR3 spans 13 amino acids. Germline lookup yields CDR1 SQVTM and CDR2 ANQGSEA. The CDR3: CSVEERGWGGYTF. Here the CDR3 DNA reads TGCAGCGTTGAAGAGCGGGGATGGGGCGGCTACACCTTC. Supplemented by reference TRBV29-1 and TRBJ1-2, the full variable domain reads SAVISQKPSRDICQRGTSLTIQCQVDSQVTMMFWYRQQPGQSLTLIATANQGSEATYESGFVIDKFPISRPNLTFSTLTVSNMSPEDSSIYLCSVEERGWGGYTFGSGTRLTVV.

The table lists this clonotype with many counts. The chain links TRBV12-3 or TRBV12-4 to TRBJ2-1, with 12 bases matching TRBD2. The trim removed 3 bases at V and 5 bases at J, leaving 8 bases unmatched. The CDR3 is 17 amino acids. The CDR3 sequence: CASSFGLAGGLDNEQFF. As DNA, the CDR3 is TGTGCCAGCAGTTTTGGGCTAGCGGGAGGGTTGGACAATGAGCAGTTCTTC.

At least ten counts were recorded for this clonotype. CDR3 sequence: CASSPPSSDNQPQHF. DNA for the CDR3: TGTGCCAGCTCACCACCGTCCAGCGACAATCAGCCCCAGCATTTT. V usage is TRBV18 and J usage is TRBJ1-5; D not certain. CDR1 KGHSH and CDR2 LQKENI come from the germline V gene. V was cut by 0 bases and J by 3 bases, with 9 bases left in between. CDR3 length: 15 residues.

The V gene is TRBV6-1, the J gene TRBJ1-2, with 12 bases identical to TRBD1. CDR1 MNHNS and CDR2 SASEGT come from the germline V gene. The ends lost 3 bases at V and 7 bases at J; junction bases unmatched: 3. This CDR3 spans 14 amino acids. The CDR3 nucleotides are TGTGCCAGCAGTGACGGGACAGGGGGCGGTGGCTACACCTTC. Its translation: CASSDGTGGGGYTF.

Here the CDR3 DNA reads TGCAGTGCCGCAAACCAACTGGGCTACACCTTC. Residues: CSAANQLGYTF. The chain links TRBV20-1 to TRBJ1-2, with D uncertain. Germline loops: CDR1 DFQATT, CDR2 SNEGSKA (reference sequence). The length of the CDR3 is 11 residues. V shed 6 bases and J shed 8 bases, with 13 bases lying between them.

This clonotype was detected ten times or more. The V call is TRBV12-3 or TRBV12-4, the J call TRBJ2-3, with D perhaps matching TRBD1 or TRBD2 (5 bases each). The CDR3 is 14 amino acids. V was pared by 6 bases and J by 5 bases, with 15 bases between. CDR3: CASSPEGLGDTQYF. The DNA of the CDR3 is TGTGCCAGCAGCCCTGAGGGGTTGGGAGATACGCAGTATTTT.

In its sample, this clonotype was seen a few times. The chain couples TRBV19 to TRBJ1-3, with D perhaps matching TRBD1 (6 bases). Trimming cost V 11 bases and J 0 bases, with 11 bases left between them. The germline V gene encodes CDR1 LNHDA and CDR2 SQIVND (reference sequence). The CDR3 runs 13 residues. The CDR3, as DNA: TGTGCCTCCGGGGGGCACTCTGGAAACACCATATATTTT. Protein product: CASGGHSGNTIYF.

The sample holds a few counts of this clonotype. CDR3 sequence reads: CASSVQGSEQYF. The CDR3 region has the DNA TGTGCCAGCAGCGTACAGGGTTCCGAGCAGTACTTC. This sequence joins TRBV7-2 and TRBJ2-7; D is perhaps TRBD1 (6 bases). The CDR3 is 12 residues long. Germline V CDR1 and CDR2: SGHTA, FQGNSA. The ends were cut back, 5 bases at V and 6 bases at J, with 11 bases in the middle.

This clonotype came up many times. The V call is TRBV28, the J call TRBJ2-5; D call uncertain. Germline V lookup: CDR1 MDHEN, CDR2 SYDVKM. V lost 5 bases and J 3 bases, leaving 10 bases between the germline ends. CDR3 length: 13 amino acids. CDR3 DNA: TGTGCCAGCAGTCCCCCACCGGAAGAGACCCAGTACTTC. This encodes CASSPPPEETQYF.